Shown below are 20 T cell receptor beta chains from a single sample sequenced in a study of T cell changes during pregnancy in multiple sclerosis. Method: immunoSEQ multiplex PCR; TCRdb's copy keeps in-frame clones and lacks some. The sample records approximately 31,000 clones, just over 90% being singletons. Source: CD4+ T cells from peripheral blood mononuclear cells, taken in the second trimester of pregnancy. The receptors come from a female donor with multiple sclerosis, enrolled in a pregnancy study.

This chain links TRBV19 with TRBJ2-1, with D possibly being TRBD2 (5 bases). In germline, CDR1 is LNHDA, CDR2 SQIVND (reference sequence). The CDR3 runs 14 residues. V was clipped by 7 bases and J by 0 bases, with 10 bases between them. The CDR3: CASTSADSYNEQFF. CDR3 sequence (DNA): TGTGCCAGTACCTCAGCGGACTCCTACAATGAGCAGTTCTTC.

This chain links TRBV9 with TRBJ2-1, with TRBD1 matching 8 bases. The trim removed 2 bases at V and 4 bases at J, leaving 5 bases unmatched. This CDR3 is 15 amino acids long. Germline CDR1 is SGDLS and CDR2 is YYNGEE. DNA of the CDR3: TGTGCCAGCAGCGTTGGACAGGGTAAATACAATGAGCAGTTCTTC. Its translation is CASSVGQGKYNEQFF.

The chain couples TRBV6-6 to TRBJ2-7, with a tentative D call TRBD1 (6 bases). Germline CDR1 and CDR2: MNHNY and SVGAGI (reference sequence). V gave up 6 bases and J gave up 2 bases, with 11 bases separating them. The CDR3 extends over 13 amino acids. CDR3 residues: CASSRGQAYEQYF. The CDR3 DNA is TGTGCCAGCAGCAGGGGACAAGCCTACGAGCAGTACTTC.

V usage is TRBV5-4 and J usage is TRBJ2-3, with D perhaps matching TRBD1 (6 bases). From germline, CDR1 is SGHNT and CDR2 YYREEE (reference sequence). V gave up 4 bases and J gave up 2 bases, with 11 bases separating them. The CDR3 runs to 14 residues. The CDR3 here is CASSRVGATDTQYF. Here the CDR3 DNA reads TGTGCCAGCAGCCGGGTGGGGGCCACAGATACGCAGTATTTT.

V is TRBV2 and J is TRBJ2-5; D perhaps matches TRBD2 (5 bases). The V gene lost 6 bases and the J gene lost 4 bases, with 24 bases spanning the gap. CDR3 size: 17 residues. Germline V gene sequence: CDR1 SNHLY, CDR2 FYNNEI. CDR3: CASRRTLLGGVTETQYF. CDR3 DNA: TGTGCCAGCAGGAGAACCTTACTAGGTGGAGTAACAGAGACCCAGTACTTC.

The chain is built from TRBV4-2 and TRBJ1-4; tentatively, D is TRBD1 (6 bases). V was cut by 4 bases and J by 0 bases, with 12 bases left in between. The germline V gene has CDR1 LGHNA and CDR2 YNFKEQ. The CDR3 is 16 amino acids. CDR3 protein: CASSRTGPATNEKLFF. CDR3 nucleotides: TGTGCCAGCAGCCGCACAGGGCCTGCAACTAATGAAAAACTGTTTTTT.

The chain uses TRBV28 and TRBJ1-2, with D maybe TRBD1 (5 bases). Germline values: CDR1 MDHEN, CDR2 SYDVKM. V lost 5 bases to trimming and J lost 4 bases, with 14 bases between them. The CDR3 covers 14 residues. The CDR3 sequence: CASSPTGSLYGYTF. CDR3 DNA sequence: TGTGCCAGCAGTCCTACAGGATCCCTCTATGGCTACACCTTC.

The V call is TRBV15, the J call TRBJ2-1, with 12 positions matching TRBD2. This CDR3 spans 16 amino acids. The V segment lost 1 base and the J segment 7 bases; nucleotides outside the gene matches: 5. Germline V gene lookup returns CDR1 LNHNV and CDR2 YYDKDF (reference sequence). The CDR3 DNA reads as TGTGCCACCAGCAGAGGAACTAGCGGGGGGTCTAATGAGCAGTTCTTC. Translating gives CATSRGTSGGSNEQFF.

Remarks on this clone: Other DNA sequences in this specimen translate into the identical CDR3. The gene calls are TRBV6-1 and TRBJ2-5, with 7 bases matching TRBD2. Looked up from germline, CDR1 is MNHNS and CDR2 is SASEGT. The CDR3 consists of 14 residues. J was trimmed by 4 bases and V by 3 bases; bases with no gene match: 5. CDR3 sequence reads: CASSEARGTETQYF. As DNA, the CDR3 is TGTGCCAGCAGTGAGGCGCGGGGGACAGAGACCCAGTACTTC.

V and J are TRBV28 and TRBJ1-1, with no clear D. The V end lost 2 bases, the J end lost 1 base, and 14 bases lay between the germline ends. This CDR3 comprises 16 residues. Per germline, CDR1 MDHEN and CDR2 SYDVKM. The CDR3: CASSLNGLGANTEAFF. CDR3 nucleotides: TGTGCCAGCAGTTTAAACGGGCTGGGAGCGAACACTGAAGCTTTCTTT. Based on the CDR3 plus reference TRBV28 and TRBJ1-1, the full variable domain is DVKVTQSSRYLVKRTGEKVFLECVQDMDHENMFWYRQDPGLGLRLIYFSYDVKMKEKGDIPEGYSVSREKKERFSLILESASTNQTSMYLCASSLNGLGANTEAFFGQGTRLTVV.

The chain recombines TRBV25-1 with TRBJ2-2, with D perhaps matching TRBD2 (5 bases). The germline V gene encodes CDR1 MGHDK and CDR2 SYGVNS. Trimming shortened V by 5 bases and J by 5 bases, and 12 bases separated the two germline ends. The CDR3 sequence is 14 residues long. The CDR3: CASSPIGETGELFF. CDR3 nucleotide sequence: TGTGCCAGCAGTCCCATTGGGGAGACCGGGGAGCTGTTTTTT.

The genes are TRBV19 and TRBJ2-3; D is possibly TRBD2 (5 bases). The V gene lost 3 bases and the J gene lost 6 bases, with 10 bases spanning the gap. This CDR3 is 13 amino acids long. From germline, CDR1 is LNHDA and CDR2 SQIVND (reference sequence). The CDR3 reads CASSITRGDTQYF. The CDR3 DNA follows: TGTGCCAGTAGTATCACCCGGGGTGATACGCAGTATTTT.

The J gene is TRBJ1-2, the V gene TRBV5-1; D remains ambiguous. The germline CDR1 and CDR2 sequences are SGHRS and YFSETQ. CDR3 length: 14 amino acids. V was cut by 2 bases and J by 3 bases, with 11 bases left in between. In DNA form, the CDR3 reads TGCGCCAGCAGCTTCGGGAGGGCGGACTATGGCTACACCTTC. This sequence encodes CASSFGRADYGYTF.

The chain employs TRBV15 and TRBJ1-5; D uncertain. There are 12 residues in the CDR3. V dropped 0 bases and J dropped 7 bases, with 4 bases sitting between them. Germline V gives CDR1 LNHNV, CDR2 YYDKDF (reference sequence). The CDR3 loop reads CATSRDRQPQHF. DNA for the CDR3: TGTGCCACCAGCAGAGATCGGCAGCCCCAGCATTTT.

The chain has TRBV19 and TRBJ2-1; D possibly corresponds to TRBD1 (5 bases). Germline V lookup: CDR1 LNHDA, CDR2 SQIVND (reference sequence). Trimming shortened V by 5 bases and J by 1 base, and 12 bases separated the two germline ends. This CDR3 spans 15 amino acids. The CDR3 protein is CASSVVDSSYNEQFF. The CDR3 coding sequence is TGTGCCAGTAGTGTGGTCGACAGTTCCTACAATGAGCAGTTCTTC.

The rearrangement joins TRBV4-1 to TRBJ2-4; D gene unclear. The CDR3 is 11 residues long. Trimming removed 3 bases from V and 8 bases from J, with 5 bases in between. Germline CDR1 MGHRA, CDR2 YSYEKL. CDR3 residues: CASSQSYIQYF. CDR3 DNA: TGCGCCAGCAGCCAGTCCTACATTCAGTACTTC.

The CDR3 DNA reads TGTGCCAGCAGGGATAGCGGGAGGGCCGTAGATACGCAGTATTTT. Its translation is CASRDSGRAVDTQYF. This chain joins TRBV6-1 and TRBJ2-3, with 11 nucleotides matching TRBD2. CDR3 length equals 15 residues. Germline V CDR1 and CDR2: MNHNS, SASEGT. V trimming: 6 bases; J trimming: 5 bases; junction bases outside the gene matches: 7.

On this clone itself: Other DNA sequences within the sample encode an identical CDR3. This chain connects TRBV15 to TRBJ1-1, with D possibly being TRBD1 (6 bases). The CDR3 consists of 14 residues. V was clipped by 1 base and J by 4 bases, with 10 bases between them. Germline CDR1 and CDR2: LNHNV and YYDKDF (reference sequence). For the CDR3, the DNA is TGTGCCACCAGCAGAGGTTTAGGGGGCACTGAAGCTTTCTTT. The encoded protein is CATSRGLGGTEAFF.

V is TRBV5-1 and J is TRBJ2-3, with D possibly matching TRBD1 (5 bases). CDR3 size: 13 residues. Germline loops: CDR1 SGHRS, CDR2 YFSETQ. V gave up 4 bases and J gave up 5 bases, with 11 bases separating them. The CDR3 here is CASSLVRGDTQYF. CDR3 DNA sequence: TGCGCCAGCAGCCTTGTTAGGGGAGATACGCAGTATTTT.

The chain uses TRBV27 and TRBJ2-7; a weak D match, TRBD2 (6 bases). The CDR3 is 14 residues long. V was pared by 10 bases and J by 3 bases, with 19 bases between. Germline V gene sequence: CDR1 MNHEY, CDR2 SMNVEV (reference sequence). The chain's CDR3 is CATQSSGLFYEQYF. CDR3 nucleotides: TGTGCCACCCAGTCCTCGGGACTTTTCTACGAGCAGTACTTC.